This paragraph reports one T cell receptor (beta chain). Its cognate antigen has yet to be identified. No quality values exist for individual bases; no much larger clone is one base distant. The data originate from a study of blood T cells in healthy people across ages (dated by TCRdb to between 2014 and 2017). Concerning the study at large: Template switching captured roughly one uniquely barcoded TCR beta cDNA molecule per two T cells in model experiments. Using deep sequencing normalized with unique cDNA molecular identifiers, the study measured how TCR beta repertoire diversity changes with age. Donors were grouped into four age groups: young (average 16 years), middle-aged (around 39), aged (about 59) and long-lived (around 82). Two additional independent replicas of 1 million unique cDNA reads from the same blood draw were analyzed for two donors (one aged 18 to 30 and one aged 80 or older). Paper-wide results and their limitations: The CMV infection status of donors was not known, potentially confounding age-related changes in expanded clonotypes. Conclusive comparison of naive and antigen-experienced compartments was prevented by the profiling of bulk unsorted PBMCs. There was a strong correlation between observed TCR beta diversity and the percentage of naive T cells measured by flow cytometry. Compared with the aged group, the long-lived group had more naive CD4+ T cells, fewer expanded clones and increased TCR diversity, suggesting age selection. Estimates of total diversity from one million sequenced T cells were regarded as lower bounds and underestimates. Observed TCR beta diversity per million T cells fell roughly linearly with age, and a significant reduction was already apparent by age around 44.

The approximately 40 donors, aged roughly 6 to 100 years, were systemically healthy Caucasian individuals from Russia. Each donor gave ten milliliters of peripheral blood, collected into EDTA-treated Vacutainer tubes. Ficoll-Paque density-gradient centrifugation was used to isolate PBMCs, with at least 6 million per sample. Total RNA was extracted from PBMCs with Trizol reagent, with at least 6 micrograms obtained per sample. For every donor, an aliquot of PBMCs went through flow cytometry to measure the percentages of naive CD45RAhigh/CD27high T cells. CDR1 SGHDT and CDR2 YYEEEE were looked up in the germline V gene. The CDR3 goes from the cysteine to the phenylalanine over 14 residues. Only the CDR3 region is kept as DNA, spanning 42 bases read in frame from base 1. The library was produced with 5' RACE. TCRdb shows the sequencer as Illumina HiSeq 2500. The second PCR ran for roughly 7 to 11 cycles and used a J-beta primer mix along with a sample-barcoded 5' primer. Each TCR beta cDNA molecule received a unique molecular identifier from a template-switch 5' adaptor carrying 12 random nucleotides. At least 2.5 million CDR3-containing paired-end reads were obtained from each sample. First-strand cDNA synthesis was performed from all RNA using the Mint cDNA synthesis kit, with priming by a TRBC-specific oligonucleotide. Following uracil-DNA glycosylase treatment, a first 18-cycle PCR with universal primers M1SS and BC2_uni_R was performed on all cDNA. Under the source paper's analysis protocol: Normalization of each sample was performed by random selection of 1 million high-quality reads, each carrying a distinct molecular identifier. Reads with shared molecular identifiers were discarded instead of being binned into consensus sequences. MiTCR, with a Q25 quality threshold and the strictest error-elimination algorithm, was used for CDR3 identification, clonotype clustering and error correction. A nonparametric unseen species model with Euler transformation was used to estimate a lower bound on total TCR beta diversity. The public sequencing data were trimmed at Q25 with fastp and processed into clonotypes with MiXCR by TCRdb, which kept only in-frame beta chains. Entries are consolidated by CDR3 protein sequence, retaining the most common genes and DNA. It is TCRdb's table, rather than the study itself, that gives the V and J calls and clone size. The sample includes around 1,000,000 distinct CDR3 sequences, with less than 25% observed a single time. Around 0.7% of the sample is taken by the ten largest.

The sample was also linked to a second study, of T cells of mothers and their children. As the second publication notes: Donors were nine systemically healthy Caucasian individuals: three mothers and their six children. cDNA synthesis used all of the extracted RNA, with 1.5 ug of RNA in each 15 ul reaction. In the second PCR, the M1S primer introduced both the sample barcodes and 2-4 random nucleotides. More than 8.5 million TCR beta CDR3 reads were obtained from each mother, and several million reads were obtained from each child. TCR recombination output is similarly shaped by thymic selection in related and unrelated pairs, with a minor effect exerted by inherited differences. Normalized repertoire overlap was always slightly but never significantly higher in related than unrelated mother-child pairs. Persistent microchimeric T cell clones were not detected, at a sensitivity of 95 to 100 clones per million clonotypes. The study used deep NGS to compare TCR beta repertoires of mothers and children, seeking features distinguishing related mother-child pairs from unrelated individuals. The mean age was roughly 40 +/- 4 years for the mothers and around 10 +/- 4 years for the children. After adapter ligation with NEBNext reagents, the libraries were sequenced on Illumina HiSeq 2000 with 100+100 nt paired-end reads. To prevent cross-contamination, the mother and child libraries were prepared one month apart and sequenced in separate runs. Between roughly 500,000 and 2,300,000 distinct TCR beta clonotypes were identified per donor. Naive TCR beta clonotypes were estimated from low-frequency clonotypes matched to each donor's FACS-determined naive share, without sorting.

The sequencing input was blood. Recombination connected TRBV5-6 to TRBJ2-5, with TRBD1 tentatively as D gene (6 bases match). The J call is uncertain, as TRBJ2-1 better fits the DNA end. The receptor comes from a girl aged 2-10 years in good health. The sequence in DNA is TGTGCCTCGAACGAGGGGGTCTCCTACAATGAGCAGTTCTTC. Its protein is CASNEGVSYNEQFF.